The 5 T cell receptor beta chains below all came from one sample that was sequenced in a study of blood T cells in healthy people across ages. The second PCR ran about 6 to 11 cycles with a sample-barcoded 5' primer and J-beta primers. TCRdb reanalysed the 5' RACE reads using MiXCR and keeps one entry per CDR3 protein. The table lists fewer than 2 million distinct CDR3 sequences, 39% of them singletons. Material for sequencing was blood. The origin of the receptors is a human donor in good health.

The chain has TRBV6-6 and TRBJ2-3; 9 bases agree with TRBD1. The CDR3 consists of 14 residues. CDR1 and CDR2 (germline): MNHNY, SVGAGI (reference sequence). The J segment lost 6 bases and the V segment lost 6 bases, leaving 7 bases of the junction unmatched. The DNA for the CDR3 is TGTGCCAGCAGCACCGGGACAGGGATGGATACGCAGTATTTT. It specifies CASSTGTGMDTQYF.

V usage is TRBV4-2 and J usage is TRBJ1-1, with D uncertain. V dropped 4 bases and J dropped 0 bases, with 12 bases sitting between them. CDR1 is LGHNA and CDR2 is YNFKEQ in the germline V gene. The CDR3 length is 15 residues. Here the CDR3 reads CASSPEGGLNTEAFF. In DNA, the CDR3 is TGTGCCAGCAGCCCTGAAGGTGGGTTGAACACTGAAGCTTTCTTT.

This chain uses TRBV7-2 with TRBJ1-4; 7 bases fit TRBD1. After removal of 5 bases from V and 8 bases from J, the junction contained 14 bases not matched to a gene. This CDR3 comprises 16 residues. CDR1 is SGHTA and CDR2 is FQGNSA in the germline V gene. CDR3 in amino acids: CASSTRPGTATEKLFF. CDR3 DNA sequence: TGTGCCAGCAGCACCCGTCCTGGGACAGCCACCGAAAAACTGTTTTTT. Supplemented by reference TRBV7-2 and TRBJ1-4, the full variable domain reads GAGVSQSPSNKVTEKGKDVELRCDPISGHTALYWYRQSLGQGLEFLIYFQGNSAPDKSGLPSDRFSAERTGGSVSTLTIQRTQQEDSAVYLCASSTRPGTATEKLFFGSGTQLSVL.

The V gene is TRBV6-5, the J gene TRBJ2-7, with 11 bases that match TRBD1. Trimming took 2 bases from V and 5 from J; bases not matched to a gene: 2. This CDR3 is built from 14 residues. In germline, CDR1 is MNHEY, CDR2 SVGAGI. CDR3 bases: TGTGCCAGCAGTTACGCGGGACAGGGGGACGAGCAGTACTTC. Translating gives CASSYAGQGDEQYF.

J is TRBJ2-3 and V is TRBV12-3 or TRBV12-4; D not certain. Trimming left V 3 bases short and J 11 bases short, with 15 bases between. This CDR3 comprises 13 residues. The CDR3 coding sequence is TGTGCCAGCAGTTTTTTTGGTTTGTACGAGCAGTATTTT. Translation gives CASSFFGLYEQYF.